This TCR beta chain is drawn from a study of cytomegalovirus exposure and HLA in healthy donors. Findings and caveats of the study: Rarity characterized most TCR sequences, yet some public TCRs appeared in many donors. TCR clusters originating in the first cohort tended to co-occur in the approximately 130 validation repertoires, according to a later analysis.

This CDR3 spans 15 amino acids. Per germline, CDR1 LNHDA and CDR2 SQIVND (reference sequence). V shed 3 bases and J 4 bases; nucleotides not matched to a gene: 3. This table comes from immunoSEQ multiplex PCR, and its TCRdb copy is limited to in-frame clones, with some not included. The sample has 100,000 to 150,000 clones; roughly nine tenths are singletons. Note on this clone: Antigen: not known.

The donors belonged to the roughly 120-subject validation cohort, separate from the roughly 650-subject first cohort. The TCR originated in a woman younger than 35 in good health and CMV-seronegative. Sequences were obtained from PBMCs. This chain links TRBV19 with TRBJ2-2, with 9 bases aligning to TRBD1. Written as DNA, the CDR3 is TGTGCCAGTAGTATGGACAGGGGTACCACCGGGGAGCTGTTTTTT. It yields the protein CASSMDRGTTGELFF. Full variable domain (missing parts from reference TRBV19 and TRBJ2-2): DGGITQSPKYLFRKEGQNVTLSCEQNLNHDAMYWYRQDPGQGLRLIYYSQIVNDFQKGDIAEGYSVSREKKESFPLTVTSAQKNPTAFYLCASSMDRGTTGELFFGEGSRLTVL.